Listed here are 28 T cell receptor beta chains from one sample, sequenced in a study of CD8 T cells in Susac syndrome. With random hexamers, 0.5 to 1 ug RNA was reverse transcribed. TCRdb analysed the immunoSEQ multiplex PCR reads with MiXCR anew, one entry per CDR3 protein. The sample lists 95,000 to 150,000 distinct CDR3 sequences; around 94% were seen once. Sequencing used CD8+ T cells from PBMCs. The origin of the receptors is a human donor with Susac syndrome.

In the case of this clonotype: One end of the junction fails to match germline, which may point to a read error. V gene TRBV6-5 combines with J gene TRBJ2-1; D uncertain. The CDR3 runs 11 residues. Germline V gene sequence: CDR1 MNHEY, CDR2 SVGAGI. The CDR3: CASSYPGPQSF. CDR3 sequence (DNA): TGTGCCAGCAGTTACCCGGGCCCTCAAAGCTTC.

This chain joins TRBV7-8 and TRBJ1-1, with D uncertain. Looked up from germline, CDR1 is SGHVS and CDR2 is FQNEAQ. V was shortened by 1 base and J by 0 bases, with 6 bases between the two germline ends. The CDR3 runs 14 residues. The chain's CDR3 is CASSLGFVNTEAFF. The CDR3 DNA is TGTGCCAGCAGCTTAGGATTTGTGAACACTGAAGCTTTCTTT. The complete variable domain, with remaining parts taken from reference TRBV7-8 and TRBJ1-1, reads GAGVSQSPRYKVAKRGQDVALRCDPISGHVSLFWYQQALGQGPEFLTYFQNEAQLDKSGLPSDRFFAERPEGSVSTLKIQRTQQEDSAVYLCASSLGFVNTEAFFGQGTRLTVV.

The CDR3 nucleotides read TGCGCCAGCAGCCCCTCCCGGGGAACCTACGAGCAGTACTTC. Encoded protein: CASSPSRGTYEQYF. This chain connects TRBV4-1 to TRBJ2-7; D is perhaps TRBD2 (5 bases). The CDR3 runs 14 residues. Germline assignment: CDR1 MGHRA and CDR2 YSYEKL. V was clipped by 4 bases and J by 2 bases, with 12 bases between them.

The chain couples TRBV12-3 or TRBV12-4 to TRBJ1-2; D might be TRBD1 (5 bases). Trimming took 5 bases from V and 13 from J, leaving 14 bases between them. The length of the CDR3 is 11 residues. CDR3 sequence reads: CASSHGTAGTF. CDR3 DNA: TGTGCCAGCAGTCATGGGACCGCCGGCACCTTC.

The chain links TRBV25-1 to TRBJ2-7; D is tentatively TRBD1 or TRBD2 (6 bases each). CDR1 and CDR2 (germline): MGHDK, SYGVNS. V was clipped by 6 bases and J by 1 base, with 19 bases between them. The CDR3 runs 16 residues. The CDR3: CASSTPGVGGSYEQYF. The CDR3 DNA reads TGTGCCAGCAGCACTCCGGGGGTAGGGGGGTCCTACGAGCAGTACTTC.

The chain employs TRBV12-3 or TRBV12-4 and TRBJ1-2; the D gene is possibly TRBD1 (5 bases). CDR3 length equals 11 residues. Trimming shortened V by 7 bases and J by 3 bases, and 6 bases separated the two germline ends. The CDR3 DNA sequence: TGTGCCAGCAAAGGGGACTATGGCTACACCTTC. This gives the protein CASKGDYGYTF.

This rearrangement joins TRBV3-1 to TRBJ1-3; D not resolved. Germline assignment: CDR1 LGHDT and CDR2 YNNKEL (reference sequence). The CDR3 runs 16 residues. Trimming cost V 1 base and J 1 base, with 11 bases left between them. The CDR3 nucleotides are TGTGCCAGCAGCCAAGTTGCCGCTACGTCTGGAAACACCATATATTTT. This gives the protein CASSQVAATSGNTIYF.

This clonotype was detected only once. The genes are TRBV3-1 and TRBJ1-1; D gene uncertain. From germline, CDR1 is LGHDT and CDR2 YNNKEL (reference sequence). The CDR3 is 12 amino acids. Trimming took 3 bases from V and 5 from J, leaving 7 bases between them. The chain's CDR3 is CASSQGKTEAFF. CDR3 nucleotide sequence: TGTGCCAGCAGCCAGGGAAAAACTGAAGCTTTCTTT.

The chain couples TRBV27 to TRBJ2-1, with D perhaps matching TRBD1 or TRBD2 (6 bases each). Germline CDR1 MNHEY, CDR2 SMNVEV (reference sequence). V was shortened by 0 bases and J by 1 base, with 10 bases between the two germline ends. This CDR3 comprises 16 residues. CDR3 residues: CASSLSTGASYNEQFF. The CDR3 DNA reads as TGTGCCAGCAGTTTATCGACGGGGGCATCCTACAATGAGCAGTTCTTC.

J is TRBJ1-1 and V is TRBV7-9; D is ambiguous. The germline CDR1 and CDR2 sequences are SEHNR and FQNEAQ (reference sequence). Trimming took 5 bases from V and 3 from J, leaving 13 bases between them. The CDR3 has 14 amino acids. CDR3 amino acids: CASSQPSGYTEAFF. Written as DNA, the CDR3 is TGTGCCAGCAGCCAACCTTCCGGGTACACTGAAGCTTTCTTT. The entire variable domain, with the rest obtained from reference TRBV7-9 and TRBJ1-1, is as follows: DTGVSQNPRHKITKRGQNVTFRCDPISEHNRLYWYRQTLGQGPEFLTYFQNEAQLEKSRLLSDRFSAERPKGSFSTLEIQRTEQGDSAMYLCASSQPSGYTEAFFGQGTRLTVV.

The chain joins TRBV12-3 or TRBV12-4 to TRBJ2-7, with D possibly matching TRBD2 (6 bases). The CDR3 loop spans 14 amino acids. V was clipped by 5 bases and J by 0 bases, with 11 bases between them. The CDR3 nucleotides are TGTGCCAGCAGTAATAGCGGTAGCTCCTACGAGCAGTACTTC. Encoded protein: CASSNSGSSYEQYF.

The genes are TRBV5-1 and TRBJ2-3; possible D gene TRBD2, 6 bases. The CDR3 extends over 16 amino acids. V was pared by 3 bases and J by 2 bases, with 16 bases between. Per the germline V gene, CDR1 is SGHRS and CDR2 is YFSETQ. The CDR3 nucleotides are TGCGCCAGCAGCTCTCTGACTAGGAGCGACACAGATACGCAGTATTTT. As protein: CASSSLTRSDTDTQYF.

The V call is TRBV27, the J call TRBJ2-1; 8 bases agree with TRBD1. Germline V gene lookup returns CDR1 MNHEY and CDR2 SMNVEV (reference sequence). J gave up 7 bases and V 7 bases, and 9 bases lay outside the gene matches. The CDR3 is 14 amino acids. The CDR3 is CASTLVQGGNEQFF. The CDR3 DNA sequence: TGTGCCAGCACCTTGGTACAGGGGGGTAATGAGCAGTTCTTC.

The chain employs TRBV4-2 and TRBJ2-7, with 8 bases that match TRBD2. The J segment lost 0 bases and the V segment lost 0 bases, leaving 4 bases of the junction unmatched. Germline V lookup: CDR1 LGHNA, CDR2 YNFKEQ. This CDR3 is 16 amino acids long. The CDR3 sequence is CASSQEQRGPSYEQYF. Written as DNA, the CDR3 is TGTGCCAGCAGCCAAGAACAGCGGGGGCCCTCCTACGAGCAGTACTTC.

The chain combines TRBV12-3 or TRBV12-4 with TRBJ2-5; either TRBD1 or TRBD2 may supply D (5 bases each). Between the trimmed V and J ends, which lost 6 bases and 5 bases, there was a span of 16 bases. This CDR3 comprises 14 residues. CDR3 amino acids: CASRPWGEGETQYF. The CDR3 DNA is TGTGCCAGCAGGCCCTGGGGAGAGGGGGAGACCCAGTACTTC.

The J gene is TRBJ1-2, the V gene TRBV7-9, with 12 positions matching TRBD1. The CDR3 loop spans 14 amino acids. The J segment lost 6 bases and the V segment lost 5 bases, leaving 4 bases of the junction unmatched. The germline V gene encodes CDR1 SEHNR and CDR2 FQNEAQ (reference sequence). CDR3: CASSRDRGRDGYTF. CDR3 sequence (DNA): TGTGCCAGCAGCCGGGACAGGGGGCGAGATGGCTACACCTTC.

The rearrangement joins TRBV29-1 to TRBJ1-2; D remains unclear. V lost 2 bases, J lost 2 bases, and 9 bases lay in between. The CDR3 is 13 amino acids. Germline CDR1 is SQVTM and CDR2 is ANQGSEA. The CDR3 DNA follows: TGCAGCGTTGAAAACGCCGGAAACTATGGCTACACCTTC. Protein sequence: CSVENAGNYGYTF.

This clonotype is a singleton in its sample. The rearrangement links TRBV30 to TRBJ2-3; 9 bases align to TRBD2. With 1 base clipped from V and 2 bases from J, the junction kept 1 base outside the gene matches. Germline lookup yields CDR1 GTSNPN and CDR2 SVGIG (reference sequence). This CDR3 spans 14 amino acids. As DNA, the CDR3 is TGTGCCTGGAGTGGGACTAGCGCCACAGATACGCAGTATTTT. Translating it yields CAWSGTSATDTQYF.

The chain employs TRBV13 and TRBJ2-5; 16 nucleotides match TRBD2. Trimming cost V 5 bases and J 0 bases; bases outside gene matches: 6. The CDR3 spans 18 residues. The germline CDR1 and CDR2 sequences are PRHDT and FYEKMQ (reference sequence). The CDR3 loop reads CASSSGTSGREYQETQYF. CDR3 DNA sequence: TGTGCCAGCAGCAGCGGGACTAGCGGGAGGGAGTACCAAGAGACCCAGTACTTC.

CDR3 sequence (DNA): TGTGCCAGCAGCCCAGGCAAGCGGGGGTACGAGCAGTACTTC. Amino acids: CASSPGKRGYEQYF. The genes are TRBV14 and TRBJ2-7, with 8 bases that match TRBD2. The CDR3 length is 14 residues. The trim removed 4 bases at V and 4 bases at J, leaving 6 bases unmatched. Germline loops: CDR1 SGHDN, CDR2 FVKESK.

The V gene is TRBV29-1, the J gene TRBJ1-2, with 9 nucleotides matching TRBD1. V lost 2 bases to trimming and J lost 8 bases; unmatched junction nucleotides: 6. CDR1 and CDR2 from the germline V gene are SQVTM and ANQGSEA. CDR3 length equals 13 residues. The CDR3 loop reads CSVETRQGGGYTF. For the CDR3, the DNA is TGCAGCGTTGAAACCCGACAGGGGGGAGGCTACACCTTC.

A remark on this clonotype: Mismatch with germline at one junction end may stem from a read error. This chain links TRBV7-7 with TRBJ1-5; D not resolved. CDR1 is SSHAT and CDR2 is FNYEAQ in the germline V gene (reference sequence). CDR3 size: 13 residues. CDR3 in DNA: TGTGCTAGCAGCTTAGCGAACGGTCAGCCCCAGCATTTT. It specifies CASSLANGQPQHF.

This clonotype occurred once. This chain links TRBV20-1 with TRBJ2-7; 8 bases align to TRBD1. This CDR3 is 15 amino acids long. From germline, CDR1 is DFQATT and CDR2 SNEGSKA (reference sequence). V dropped 6 bases and J dropped 2; count of bases not matched to a gene: 12. The CDR3 protein is CSAHDRGPTPYEQYF. The CDR3 DNA reads as TGCAGTGCCCACGACAGGGGTCCTACCCCCTACGAGCAGTACTTC.

The chain is built from TRBV5-6 and TRBJ2-5; D is ambiguous. The CDR3 loop spans 14 amino acids. V lost 4 bases, J lost 1 base, and 11 bases lay in between. Per germline, CDR1 SGHDT and CDR2 YYEEEE. The DNA for the CDR3 is TGTGCCAGCAGCCCTAGAGCAATCCAAGAGACCCAGTACTTC. It is translated as CASSPRAIQETQYF.

This clonotype occurred once. The J gene is TRBJ1-1, the V gene TRBV9, with D tentatively TRBD1 (5 bases). Trimming shortened V by 4 bases and J by 4 bases, and 20 bases separated the two germline ends. Germline V CDR1 and CDR2: SGDLS, YYNGEE. CDR3 length equals 16 residues. DNA of the CDR3: TGTGCCAGCAGCTCCATAGGCGGGGGTGGGAGCACTGAAGCTTTCTTT. Translated: CASSSIGGGGSTEAFF.

This chain joins TRBV27 and TRBJ2-2, with 8 nucleotides matching TRBD1. The CDR3 is 13 amino acids. V lost 6 bases, J lost 6 bases, and 3 bases stayed unmatched. Germline lookup yields CDR1 MNHEY and CDR2 SMNVEV (reference sequence). In nucleotides, the CDR3 is TGTGCCAGCAGACAGACAGGGGCCGGGGAGCTGTTTTTT. Translated, it gives CASRQTGAGELFF.

The chain carries TRBV9 and TRBJ2-1, with a possible D match to TRBD2 (7 bases). Germline V lookup: CDR1 SGDLS, CDR2 YYNGEE. The CDR3 length is 13 residues. V shed 3 bases and J shed 8 bases, with 12 bases lying between them. CDR3 region: CASSEGGRDEQFF. CDR3 bases: TGTGCCAGCAGCGAGGGGGGGAGGGATGAGCAGTTCTTC.

This clonotype was counted once. The chain carries TRBV7-9 and TRBJ2-7, with D perhaps matching TRBD1 (6 bases). The CDR3 has 15 amino acids. V lost 1 base to trimming and J lost 4 bases, with 14 bases between them. Germline V gene lookup returns CDR1 SEHNR and CDR2 FQNEAQ (reference sequence). CDR3 protein: CASSLGLSGEYEQYF. The CDR3 region has the DNA TGTGCCAGCAGCTTAGGTTTGTCAGGGGAGTACGAGCAGTACTTC.